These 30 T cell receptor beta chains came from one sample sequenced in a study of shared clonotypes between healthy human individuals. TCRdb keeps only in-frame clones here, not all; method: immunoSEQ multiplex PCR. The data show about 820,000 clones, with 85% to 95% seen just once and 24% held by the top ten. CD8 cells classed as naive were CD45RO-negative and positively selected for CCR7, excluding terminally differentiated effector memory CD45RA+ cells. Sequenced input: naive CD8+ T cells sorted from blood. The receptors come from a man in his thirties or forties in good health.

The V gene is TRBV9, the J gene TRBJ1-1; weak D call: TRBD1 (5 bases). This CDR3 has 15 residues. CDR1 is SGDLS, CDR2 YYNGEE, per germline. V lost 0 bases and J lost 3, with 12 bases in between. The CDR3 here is CASSVVSGSDTEAFF. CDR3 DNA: TGTGCCAGCAGCGTAGTGTCAGGGTCGGACACTGAAGCTTTCTTT.

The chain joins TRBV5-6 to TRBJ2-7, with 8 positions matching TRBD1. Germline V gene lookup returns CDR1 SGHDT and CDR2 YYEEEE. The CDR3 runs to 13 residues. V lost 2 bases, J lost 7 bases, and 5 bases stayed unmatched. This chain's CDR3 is CASSFQGAGEQYF. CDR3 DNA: TGTGCCAGCAGCTTCCAGGGGGCTGGGGAGCAGTACTTC.

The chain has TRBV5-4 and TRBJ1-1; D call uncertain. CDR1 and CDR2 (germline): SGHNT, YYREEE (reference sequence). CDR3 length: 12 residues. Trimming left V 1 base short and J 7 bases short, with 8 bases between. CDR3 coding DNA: TGTGCCAGCAGCTTGTGGCAGGTTGAAGCTTTCTTT. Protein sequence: CASSLWQVEAFF.

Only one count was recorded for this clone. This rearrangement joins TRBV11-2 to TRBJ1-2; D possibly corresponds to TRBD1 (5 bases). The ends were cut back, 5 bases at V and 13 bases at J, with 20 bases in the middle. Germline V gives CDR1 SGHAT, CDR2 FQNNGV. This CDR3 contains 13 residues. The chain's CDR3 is CASSPRTRVGCTF. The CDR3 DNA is TGTGCCAGCAGCCCCCGGACACGAGTCGGTTGCACCTTC. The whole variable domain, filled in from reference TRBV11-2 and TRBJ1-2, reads EAGVAQSPRYKIIEKRQSVAFWCNPISGHATLYWYQQILGQGPKLLIQFQNNGVVDDSQLPKDRFSAERLKGVDSTLKIQPAKLEDSAVYLCASSPRTRVGCTFGSGTRLTVV.

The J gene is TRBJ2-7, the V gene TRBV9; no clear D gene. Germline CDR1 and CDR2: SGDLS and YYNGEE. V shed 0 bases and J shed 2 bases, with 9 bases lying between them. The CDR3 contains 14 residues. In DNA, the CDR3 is TGTGCCAGCAGCGTAGATGGCAGTACCTACGAGCAGTACTTC. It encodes CASSVDGSTYEQYF. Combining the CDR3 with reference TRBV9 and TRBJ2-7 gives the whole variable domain DSGVTQTPKHLITATGQRVTLRCSPRSGDLSVYWYQQSLDQGLQFLIQYYNGEERAKGNILERFSAQQFPDLHSELNLSSLELGDSALYFCASSVDGSTYEQYFGPGTRLTVT.

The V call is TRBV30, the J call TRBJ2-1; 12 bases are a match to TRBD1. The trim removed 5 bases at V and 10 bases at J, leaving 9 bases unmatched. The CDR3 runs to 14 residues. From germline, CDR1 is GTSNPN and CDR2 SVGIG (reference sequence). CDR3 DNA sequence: TGTGCCTGGGACCCGGGACAGGGGGCCGGAGAGCAGTTCTTC. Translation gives CAWDPGQGAGEQFF.

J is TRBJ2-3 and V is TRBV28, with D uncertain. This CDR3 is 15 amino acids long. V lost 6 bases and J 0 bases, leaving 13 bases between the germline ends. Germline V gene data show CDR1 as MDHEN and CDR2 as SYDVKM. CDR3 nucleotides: TGTGCCAGCAGATTAGGCGTCCTTAGCACAGATACGCAGTATTTT. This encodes CASRLGVLSTDTQYF.

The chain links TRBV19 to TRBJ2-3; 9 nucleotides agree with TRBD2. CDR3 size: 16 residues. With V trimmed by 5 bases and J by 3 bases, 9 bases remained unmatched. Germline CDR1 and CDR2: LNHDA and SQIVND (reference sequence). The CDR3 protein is CASSFMAGGPTDTQYF. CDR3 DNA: TGTGCCAGTAGTTTTATGGCGGGAGGGCCGACAGATACGCAGTATTTT. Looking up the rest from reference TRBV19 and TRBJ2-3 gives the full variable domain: DGGITQSPKYLFRKEGQNVTLSCEQNLNHDAMYWYRQDPGQGLRLIYYSQIVNDFQKGDIAEGYSVSREKKESFPLTVTSAQKNPTAFYLCASSFMAGGPTDTQYFGPGTRLTVL.

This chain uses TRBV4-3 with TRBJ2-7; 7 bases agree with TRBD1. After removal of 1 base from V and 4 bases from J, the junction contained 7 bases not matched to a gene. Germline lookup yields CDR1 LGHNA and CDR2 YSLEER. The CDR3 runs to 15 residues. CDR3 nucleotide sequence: TGCGCCAGCAGCCAAGGGGACAGTTCTTCGTACGAGCAGTACTTC. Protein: CASSQGDSSSYEQYF.

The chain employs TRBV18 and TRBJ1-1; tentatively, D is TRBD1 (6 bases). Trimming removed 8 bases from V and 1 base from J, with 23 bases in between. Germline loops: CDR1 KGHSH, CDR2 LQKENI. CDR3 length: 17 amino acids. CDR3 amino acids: CASTHVGTGTTNTEAFF. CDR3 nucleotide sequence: TGTGCCAGCACCCACGTCGGAACCGGGACAACGAACACTGAAGCTTTCTTT.

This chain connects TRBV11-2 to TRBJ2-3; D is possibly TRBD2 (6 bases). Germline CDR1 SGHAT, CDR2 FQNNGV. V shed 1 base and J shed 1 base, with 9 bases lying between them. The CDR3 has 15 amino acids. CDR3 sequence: CASSLGREGTDTQYF. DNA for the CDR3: TGTGCCAGCAGCTTAGGAAGGGAGGGCACAGATACGCAGTATTTT. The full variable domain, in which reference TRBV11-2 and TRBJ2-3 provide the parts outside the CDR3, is EAGVAQSPRYKIIEKRQSVAFWCNPISGHATLYWYQQILGQGPKLLIQFQNNGVVDDSQLPKDRFSAERLKGVDSTLKIQPAKLEDSAVYLCASSLGREGTDTQYFGPGTRLTVL.

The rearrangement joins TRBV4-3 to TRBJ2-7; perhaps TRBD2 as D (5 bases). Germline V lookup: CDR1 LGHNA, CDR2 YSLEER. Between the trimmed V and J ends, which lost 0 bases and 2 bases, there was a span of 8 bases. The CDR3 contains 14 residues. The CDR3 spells CASSQETGTYEQYF. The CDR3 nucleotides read TGCGCCAGCAGCCAAGAGACCGGGACCTACGAGCAGTACTTC.

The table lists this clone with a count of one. CDR3 in amino acids: CASSIPSGGTDTQYF. CDR3 sequence (DNA): TGTGCCAGTAGTATTCCATCCGGGGGCACAGATACGCAGTATTTT. The genes are TRBV19 and TRBJ2-3, with D maybe TRBD2 (5 bases). The CDR3 has 15 residues. CDR1 is LNHDA and CDR2 is SQIVND in the germline V gene (reference sequence). With 3 bases removed from V and 1 base from J, the gap between germline ends came to 11 bases.

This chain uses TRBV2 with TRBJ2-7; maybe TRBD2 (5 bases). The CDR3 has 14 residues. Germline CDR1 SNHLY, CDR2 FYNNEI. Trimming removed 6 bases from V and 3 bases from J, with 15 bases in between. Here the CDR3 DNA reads TGTGCCAGCAGAGAGACCGGGAAATACTACGAGCAGTACTTC. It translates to CASRETGKYYEQYF.

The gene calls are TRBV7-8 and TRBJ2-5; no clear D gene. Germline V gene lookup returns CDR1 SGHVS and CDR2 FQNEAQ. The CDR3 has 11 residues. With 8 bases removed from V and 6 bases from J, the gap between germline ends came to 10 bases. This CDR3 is CASLAEQTQYF. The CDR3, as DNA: TGTGCCAGCTTGGCGGAGCAGACCCAGTACTTC. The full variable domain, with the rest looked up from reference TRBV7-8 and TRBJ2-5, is GAGVSQSPRYKVAKRGQDVALRCDPISGHVSLFWYQQALGQGPEFLTYFQNEAQLDKSGLPSDRFFAERPEGSVSTLKIQRTQQEDSAVYLCASLAEQTQYFGPGTRLLVL.

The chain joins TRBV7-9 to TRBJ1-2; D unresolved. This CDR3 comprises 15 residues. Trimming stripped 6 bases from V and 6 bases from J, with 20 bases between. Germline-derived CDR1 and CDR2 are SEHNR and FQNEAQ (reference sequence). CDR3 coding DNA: TGTGCCAGCAGTTACTACGACTCCGGGGATGATGGCTACACCTTC. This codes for CASSYYDSGDDGYTF.

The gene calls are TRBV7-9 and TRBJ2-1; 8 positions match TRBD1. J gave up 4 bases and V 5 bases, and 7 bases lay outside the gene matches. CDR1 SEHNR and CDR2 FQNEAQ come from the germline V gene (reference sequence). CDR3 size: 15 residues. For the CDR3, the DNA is TGTGCCAGCAGCCTTCGGGACAGGCCTTACAATGAGCAGTTCTTC. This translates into CASSLRDRPYNEQFF.

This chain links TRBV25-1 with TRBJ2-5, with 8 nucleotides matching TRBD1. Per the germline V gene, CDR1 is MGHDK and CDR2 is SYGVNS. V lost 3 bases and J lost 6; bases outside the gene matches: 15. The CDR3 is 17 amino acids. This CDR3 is CASSDLALDREMKTQYF. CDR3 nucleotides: TGTGCCAGCAGTGACCTAGCTTTGGACAGGGAGATGAAGACCCAGTACTTC.

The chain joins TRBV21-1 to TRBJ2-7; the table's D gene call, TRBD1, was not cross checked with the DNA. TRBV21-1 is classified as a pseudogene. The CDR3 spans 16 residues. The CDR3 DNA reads TGTGCCAGCAGCAAAAACCCAGGGGGCTTGCCCTACGAGCAGTACTTC. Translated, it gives CASSKNPGGLPYEQYF.

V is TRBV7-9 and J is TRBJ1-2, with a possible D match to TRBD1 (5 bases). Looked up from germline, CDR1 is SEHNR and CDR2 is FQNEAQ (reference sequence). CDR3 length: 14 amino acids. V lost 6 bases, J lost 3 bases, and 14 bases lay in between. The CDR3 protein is CASSGGERDYGYTF. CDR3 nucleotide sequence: TGTGCCAGCAGTGGGGGGGAAAGGGACTATGGCTACACCTTC.

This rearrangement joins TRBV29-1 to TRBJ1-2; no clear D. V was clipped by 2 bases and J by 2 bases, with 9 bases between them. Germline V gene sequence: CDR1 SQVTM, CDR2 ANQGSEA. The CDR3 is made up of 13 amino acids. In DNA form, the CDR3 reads TGCAGCGTTGAATTGGCAGCAAACTATGGCTACACCTTC. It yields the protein CSVELAANYGYTF.

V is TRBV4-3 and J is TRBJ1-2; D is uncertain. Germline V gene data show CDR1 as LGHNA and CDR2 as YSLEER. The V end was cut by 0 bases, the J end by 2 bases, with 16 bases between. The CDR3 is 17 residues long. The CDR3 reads CASSQDPAVNENYGYTF. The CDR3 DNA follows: TGCGCCAGCAGCCAAGATCCGGCCGTAAATGAAAACTATGGCTACACCTTC.

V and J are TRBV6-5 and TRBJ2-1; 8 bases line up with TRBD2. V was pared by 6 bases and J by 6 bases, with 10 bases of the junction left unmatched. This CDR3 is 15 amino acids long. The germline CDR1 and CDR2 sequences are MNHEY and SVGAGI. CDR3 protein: CASSPLREVINEQFF. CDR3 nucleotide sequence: TGTGCCAGCAGCCCCCTGCGGGAGGTGATCAATGAGCAGTTCTTC.

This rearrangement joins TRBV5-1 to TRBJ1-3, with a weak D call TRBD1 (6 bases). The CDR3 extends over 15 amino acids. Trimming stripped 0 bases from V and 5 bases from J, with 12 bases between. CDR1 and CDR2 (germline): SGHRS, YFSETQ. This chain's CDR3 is CASSLDTGLRNTIYF. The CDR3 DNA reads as TGCGCCAGCAGCTTGGATACAGGGCTACGAAACACCATATATTTT.

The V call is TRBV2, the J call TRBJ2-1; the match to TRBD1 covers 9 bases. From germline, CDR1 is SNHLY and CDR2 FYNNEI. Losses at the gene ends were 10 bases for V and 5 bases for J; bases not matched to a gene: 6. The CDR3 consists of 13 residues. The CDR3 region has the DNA TGTGCCATCACAGGGGGCGATAACAATGAGCAGTTCTTC. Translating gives CAITGGDNNEQFF.

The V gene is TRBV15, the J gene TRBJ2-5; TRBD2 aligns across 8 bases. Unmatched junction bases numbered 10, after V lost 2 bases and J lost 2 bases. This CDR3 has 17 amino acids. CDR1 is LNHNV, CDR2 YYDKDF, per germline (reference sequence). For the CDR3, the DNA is TGTGCCACCAGCAGACCCTCTGCGGGAGGCCCTCAAGAGACCCAGTACTTC. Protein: CATSRPSAGGPQETQYF.

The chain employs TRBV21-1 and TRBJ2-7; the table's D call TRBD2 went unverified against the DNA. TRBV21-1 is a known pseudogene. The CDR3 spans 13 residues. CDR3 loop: CASSPAVAVEQYF. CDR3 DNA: TGTGCCAGCAGCCCTGCAGTAGCGGTCGAGCAGTACTTC.

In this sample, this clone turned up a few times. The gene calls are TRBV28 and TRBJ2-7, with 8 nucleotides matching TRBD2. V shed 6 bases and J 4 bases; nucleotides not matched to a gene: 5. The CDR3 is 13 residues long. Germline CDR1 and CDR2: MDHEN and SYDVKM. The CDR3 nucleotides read TGTGCCAGCAGAGCGGGAGTCCTTTACGAGCAGTACTTC. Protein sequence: CASRAGVLYEQYF. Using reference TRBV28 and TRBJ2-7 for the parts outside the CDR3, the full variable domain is DVKVTQSSRYLVKRTGEKVFLECVQDMDHENMFWYRQDPGLGLRLIYFSYDVKMKEKGDIPEGYSVSREKKERFSLILESASTNQTSMYLCASRAGVLYEQYFGPGTRLTVT.

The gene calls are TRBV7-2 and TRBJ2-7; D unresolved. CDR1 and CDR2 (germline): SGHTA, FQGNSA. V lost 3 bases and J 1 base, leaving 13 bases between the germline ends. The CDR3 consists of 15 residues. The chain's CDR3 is CASSFGLAGSYEQYF. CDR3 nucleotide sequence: TGTGCCAGCAGCTTTGGGTTGGCAGGTTCCTACGAGCAGTACTTC. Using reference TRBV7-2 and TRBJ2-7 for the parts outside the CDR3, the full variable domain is GAGVSQSPSNKVTEKGKDVELRCDPISGHTALYWYRQSLGQGLEFLIYFQGNSAPDKSGLPSDRFSAERTGGSVSTLTIQRTQQEDSAVYLCASSFGLAGSYEQYFGPGTRLTVT.

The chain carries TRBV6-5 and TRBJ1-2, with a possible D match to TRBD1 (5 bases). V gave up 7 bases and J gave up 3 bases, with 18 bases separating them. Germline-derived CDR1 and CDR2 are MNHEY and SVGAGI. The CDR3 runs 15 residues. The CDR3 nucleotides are TGTGCCAGCACCCTCCGGGGGAGCGGTGACTATGGCTACACCTTC. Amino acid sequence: CASTLRGSGDYGYTF.